Here is one T cell receptor (beta chain) with its context. Germline CDR1 reads SQVTM; CDR2 reads ANQGSEA. V lost 0 bases, J lost 4 bases, and 13 bases stayed unmatched. CDR3 length equals 17 residues. Libraries were prepared by immunoSEQ multiplex PCR; TCRdb keeps only in-frame clonotypes and omits some of them. In the table there are about 33,000 clones, 81% of which are singletons. This sample was included in a study of radiotherapy plus CTLA-4 blockade in lung cancer. This material consisted of peripheral blood, taken from a patient treated with radiotherapy plus ipilimumab. This receptor was identified in a human donor with non-small cell lung cancer that progressed on radiotherapy plus ipilimumab. V is TRBV29-1 and J is TRBJ1-2; TRBD1 agrees at 8 bases. The DNA of the CDR3 is TGCAGCGTTGAAGATCGACAGGGGCAACCCCTGGGCTATGGCTACACCTTC. Protein sequence: CSVEDRQGQPLGYGYTF.